This T cell receptor (beta chain) was recorded in a study of technical replicates of blood from a few donors. The repertoire was sequenced with immunoSEQ multiplex PCR; TCRdb's copy has only in-frame clones and lacks some. The top ten clones hold approximately 0.4% of a sample with 75,000 to 90,000 clones, approximately 91% of them seen once. For this clone: The sample has other DNA sequences that encode this CDR3 too.

This receptor was identified in a human donor in good health. Input material: T cells isolated from PBMCs.

The CDR3 DNA is TGTGCCAGCAGGCCGGGGTACGAGCAGTACTTC. It codes for CASRPGYEQYF. This rearrangement joins TRBV2 to TRBJ2-7; D perhaps matches TRBD2 (5 bases). The germline V gene has CDR1 SNHLY and CDR2 FYNNEI. Trimming removed 6 bases at V and 4 bases at J, with 7 bases between. This CDR3 has 11 residues. Looking up the rest from reference TRBV2 and TRBJ2-7 gives the full variable domain: EPEVTQTPSHQVTQMGQEVILRCVPISNHLYFYWYRQILGQKVEFLVSFYNNEISEKSEIFDDQFSVERPDGSNFTLKIRSTKLEDSAMYFCASRPGYEQYFGPGTRLTVT.